The entry below describes one TCR beta chain. Trimming left V 4 bases short and J 3 bases short, with 9 bases between. Germline V gene sequence: CDR1 SGHVS, CDR2 FQNEAQ. The length of the CDR3 is 14 residues. The data were produced by immunoSEQ multiplex PCR, yet TCRdb's version contains in-frame clones alone and is incomplete. The sample records roughly 92,000 clones, approximately 90% being singletons. The data are from a study of T cells in tuberculosis. General study findings and limits: Low-affinity CD1B-GMM tetramer-binding T cells may have been missed.

Sorting used thawed, overnight-rested PBMC stained with anti-CD3, a viability dye and GMM-loaded CD1B tetramer. C32 glucose monomycolate from Rhodococcus equi was loaded onto the CD1B tetramers. PBMC for tetramer sorting were first depleted of CD14-expressing monocytes. The sequenced material came from CD1b-GMM tetramer-negative cells sorted from PBMCs. The chain couples TRBV7-8 to TRBJ2-2; the D gene is possibly TRBD2 (6 bases). This receptor was identified in an adult woman with latent tuberculosis. CDR3 sequence (DNA): TGTGCCAGCAGCTACCGGGACTACACCGGGGAGCTGTTTTTT. Protein sequence: CASSYRDYTGELFF.